The next 10 T cell receptor beta chains were all read from a single sample in a study of tumor-infiltrating lymphocytes in primary liver carcinoma. RNA was extracted from whole blood without cell sorting, alongside germline DNA. Reverse transcription of roughly 480 ng total RNA with a constant-region primer produced TCR beta cDNA. Employing slightly modified ARM-PCR, three nested multiplex PCR rounds were run, and these gave rise to the TCR beta libraries. With TRBV1-TRBV30 forward primers and a C-beta reverse primer, the first two PCR rounds were run for approximately 10 cycles each. TCRdb reprocessed the multiplex PCR reads with MiXCR, giving one entry per CDR3 protein. The sample carries approximately 300,000 distinct CDR3 sequences, about 60% recorded once. The material sequenced was peripheral blood. The receptors here all came from a man aged 40-55 years with primary liver carcinoma and hepatitis B virus infection.

This clonotype appeared a few times. The rearrangement uses TRBV28 and TRBJ1-2; D may be TRBD1 (6 bases). Deletions cut 5 bases from V and 5 bases from J, with 12 bases between. CDR3 size: 13 residues. Germline CDR1 is MDHEN and CDR2 is SYDVKM. This chain's CDR3 is CASSTQGSYGYTF. The CDR3 DNA follows: TGTGCCAGCAGTACACAGGGTAGTTATGGCTACACCTTC.

V and J are TRBV20-1 and TRBJ1-4, with a tentative D call TRBD1 (6 bases). Per the germline V gene, CDR1 is DFQATT and CDR2 is SNEGSKA (reference sequence). V was pared by 2 bases and J by 6 bases, with 13 bases between. The CDR3 length is 14 residues. CDR3 DNA sequence: TGCAGTGCTAGATACGCAGGGGCCTATGAAAAACTGTTTTTT. This sequence encodes CSARYAGAYEKLFF.

As regards this clonotype: The junction departs from germline at one end; a sequencing error may be responsible. The chain combines TRBV12-3 or TRBV12-4 with TRBJ2-7; D might be TRBD1 or TRBD2, each matching 5 bases. The CDR3 spans 16 residues. The CDR3 loop is CVSSPGTGKGTYEQYF. The CDR3 DNA sequence: TGTGTCAGCAGTCCCGGGACGGGGAAGGGGACCTACGAGCAGTACTTC.

This clonotype is categorized as medium-sized (0.01 to 0.1%). The chain recombines TRBV4-3 with TRBJ1-2; 8 bases align to TRBD1. Germline V gene lookup returns CDR1 LGHNA and CDR2 YSLEER. The CDR3 contains 15 residues. The V gene end was trimmed by 4 bases and the J gene end by 2 bases; junction bases not matched to a gene: 6. DNA of the CDR3: TGCGCCAGCAGCCTCGACAGGGGAAAGAACTATGGCTACACCTTC. As protein: CASSLDRGKNYGYTF.

This clonotype was detected many times. The genes are TRBV29-1 and TRBJ1-2; D perhaps matches TRBD1 (6 bases). The germline V gene encodes CDR1 SQVTM and CDR2 ANQGSEA. The CDR3 is made up of 12 amino acids. Trimming took off 4 bases at V and 5 bases at J, with 11 bases between the two ends. CDR3: CSVGGQGYGYTF. As DNA, the CDR3 is TGCAGCGTTGGGGGTCAGGGGTATGGCTACACCTTC.

Regarding this clonotype: A junction boundary mismatches the germline segment, possibly from a read error. The J gene is TRBJ2-1, the V gene TRBV7-9, with 8 bases matching TRBD2. Germline V gene lookup returns CDR1 SEHNR and CDR2 FQNEAQ (reference sequence). This CDR3 comprises 14 residues. This CDR3 is CASSFWTSSNEQFF. The DNA of the CDR3 is TGTGCCAGTAGCTTTTGGACTAGCTCCAATGAGCAGTTCTTC.

The CDR3 sequence: CASSLTAGTSGRNEQFF. The CDR3 nucleotides are TGTGCCAGCAGCTTGACGGCCGGGACTAGCGGGAGAAATGAGCAGTTCTTC. This chain joins TRBV28 and TRBJ2-1; TRBD2 aligns across 14 bases. CDR1 is MDHEN and CDR2 is SYDVKM in the germline V gene. CDR3 size: 17 residues. V trimming: 6 bases; J trimming: 7 bases; junction bases outside the gene matches: 11.

This clonotype was observed at least ten times. V gene TRBV6-2 or TRBV6-3 combines with J gene TRBJ2-1; 8 nucleotides agree with TRBD2. CDR3 length: 14 amino acids. V shed 6 bases, J shed 9 bases, and the junction held 10 bases outside the gene matches. Germline lookup yields CDR1 MNHEY and CDR2 SVGEGT. The CDR3 region has the DNA TGTGCCAGCAGAGAAAGCGGGAGATTCGGTGAGCAGTTCTTC. This encodes CASRESGRFGEQFF.

The rearrangement joins TRBV6-5 to TRBJ2-2; D uncertain. The CDR3 contains 19 residues. From germline, CDR1 is MNHEY and CDR2 SVGAGI. As DNA, the CDR3 is TGTGTAAGCAGTTACTCGAGTCCCGCCATGTTGTCCGCCACCGGGGAGCTGTTTTTT. Translated, it gives CVSSYSSPAMLSATGELFF.

This rearrangement joins TRBV6-2 or TRBV6-3 to TRBJ2-1; 7 positions agree with TRBD2. The CDR3 totals 15 residues. The V gene end was trimmed by 8 bases and the J gene end by 7 bases; junction bases not matched to a gene: 14. Germline loops: CDR1 MNHEY, CDR2 SVGEGT. CDR3 nucleotides: TGTGCCAGCCGCCCTGAGGGCGGGAGTCTGAATGAGCAGTTCTTC. It specifies CASRPEGGSLNEQFF.